This T cell receptor beta chain derives from a study of blood T cell repertoires in COVID-19. At the level of the study: There were acute and convalescent COVID-19 samples, and they came from the United States, Italy and Spain. Sample material is recorded as cDNA or gDNA derived from T cells, B-cell-depleted T cells, or PBMCs.

V gave up 1 base and J gave up 1 base, with 13 bases separating them. Germline assignment: CDR1 SGHNT and CDR2 YENEEA. This CDR3 spans 17 amino acids. TCRdb keeps only in-frame clones here, not all; method: immunoSEQ multiplex PCR. Of around 100,000 clones in the sample, about nine tenths were seen once. This rearrangement joins TRBV11-3 to TRBJ2-2; D remains ambiguous. The clonotype originates from a man aged 50 to 60 with acute or convalescent COVID-19. Sequenced: peripheral blood. Here the CDR3 DNA reads TGTGCCAGCAGCTTAGGAGGTTTGGTTTTGAACACCGGGGAGCTGTTTTTT. This codes for CASSLGGLVLNTGELFF.